This TCR beta chain was sequenced in a study of T cells expressing NK-cell markers (dated by TCRdb to about 2020). Regarding the complete study: TCR beta-chain repertoires were profiled in sorted CD3+CD56+NKG2C+, CD3+CD56+NKG2C- and CD3+CD56-NKG2C+ T-cell subsets from eight donors. Among the eight sequenced donors, only one was HCMV-seronegative, while the other seven were HCMV-seropositive. Randomly selected healthy volunteers, three men and five women, were used as the eight sequenced donors. Illumina HiSeq 2000/2500, MiSeq or NextSeq was used to sequence libraries as 2 x 150 bp reads.

This clonotype is large (0.1 to 1%) by frequency; its count is not recorded. Its specific antigen is unknown. HCMV serostatus was determined by detecting HCMV-specific IgG in serum with a commercial ELISA kit. Ficoll density gradient centrifugation was used to isolate peripheral blood mononuclear cells from blood. The listed sequencing device is Illumina HiSeq 2000. The TCR beta cDNA libraries were made using 5'RACE template switching, a step that added both a universal primer site and unique molecular identifiers. Priming for cDNA synthesis came from the TCR beta constant segment, and two successive PCR amplification steps followed. The original methods were these. MIGEC handled demultiplexing of the reads and grouping by UMI, while MiTCR was used to assemble and quantify clonotypes. To exclude erroneous sequences, only TCR cDNA sequences supported by at least two reads were retained. The tcR package was used for downstream repertoire analysis, and clonotypes were matched between fractions using CDR3 nucleotide sequence together with V segment. VDJmatch was used to annotate antigen specificity against VDJdb, with one amino acid substitution allowed in CDR3. Following TCRdb reprocessing, every CDR3 protein sequence forms one entry, and DNA is not provided. These V and J calls are TCRdb output, not the study's own analysis. The table for this sample records tens of thousands of distinct CDR3 sequences. The ten largest make up approximately 60% of the sample.

Results the study describes overall, beyond this receptor: Those dominant clonotypes were again the most abundant among CD3+CD56-NKG2C+ cells in a handful of donors, at about 28.3-65%. In several donors, the dominant CD3+CD56+NKG2C+ clonotypes were found to rank among the top 10 CD8+ clonotypes and to make up about 1.0-7.5% of CD8+ T cells. Whether the expanded NKG2C-expressing T cell clones were specific for HCMV antigens was left unclear.

Including the terminal cysteine and phenylalanine, the CDR3 comprises 13 residues. A DNA sequence was not provided. The germline V gene (reference sequence) specifies MNHEY as CDR1 and SMNVEV as CDR2. This clonotype was sampled from a woman between 18 and 69 years old in good health. The chain was built from TRBV27 and TRBJ2-6. Sequences were obtained from blood T cells: a sorted CD56 or NKG2C T cell subset, CD4+ or CD8+ T cells, or bulk PBMC T cells (not recorded which). The CDR3 here reads CASSSSGANVLTF. Joined to the reference TRBV27 and TRBJ2-6 proteins, this CDR3 gives the full variable domain: EAQVTQNPRYLITVTGKKLTVTCSQNMNHEYMSWYRQDPGLGLRQIYYSMNVEVTDKGDVPEGYKVSRKEKRNFPLILESPSPNQTSLYFCASSSSGANVLTFGAGSRLTVL.